The 25 T cell receptor beta chains presented below share a single source sample, sequenced in a study of Ad26.COV2.S vaccination and SARS-CoV-2 variants. The sample's treatment: some 19 received Ad26.COV2.S at low or high dose, single or two shots; about 5 received placebo; per-sample allocation not given. Samples were taken on day 63 after the first vaccine or placebo injection. Sequencing used immunoSEQ multiplex PCR; TCRdb keeps in-frame clones, though not all of them. Among 380,000 or so clones, 83% were seen once, and the ten largest hold around 7.4%. Here the sequenced sample was peripheral blood, taken in a trial of Ad26.COV2.S vaccine versus placebo. All receptors derive from a person between 18 and 65 years old who received the Ad26.COV2.S COVID-19 vaccine or a placebo.

The chain links TRBV6-4 to TRBJ1-1; possible D gene TRBD1, 5 bases. Germline CDR1 reads MRHNA; CDR2 reads SNTAGT. The V end lost 2 bases, the J end lost 1 base, and 23 bases lay between the germline ends. This CDR3 spans 19 amino acids. In nucleotides, the CDR3 is TGTGCCAGCAGTGACAGGGCTGCAGGGTTTGGAGTGAGGAACACTGAAGCTTTCTTT. Amino acid sequence: CASSDRAAGFGVRNTEAFF.

This clone was picked up a small number of times. This chain joins TRBV7-2 and TRBJ1-3, with 8 bases that match TRBD1. The CDR3 extends over 14 amino acids. The germline CDR1 and CDR2 sequences are SGHTA and FQGNSA. The ends lost 5 bases at V and 3 bases at J; junction bases unmatched: 3. CDR3 nucleotides: TGTGCCAGCAGCCAGGACAGGGTTGGAAACACCATATATTTT. It specifies CASSQDRVGNTIYF.

The chain joins TRBV30 to TRBJ1-4; the D is unclear. CDR1 is GTSNPN and CDR2 is SVGIG in the germline V gene (reference sequence). V gave up 0 bases and J gave up 8 bases, with 10 bases separating them. The CDR3 is 13 residues long. CDR3 nucleotides: TGTGCCTGGAGTGTACACTCGAGGGAAAAACTGTTTTTT. Amino acids: CAWSVHSREKLFF.

This clone has just a few counts. The rearrangement joins TRBV24-1 to TRBJ2-6, with D unclear. The germline CDR1 and CDR2 sequences are KGHDR and SFDVKD. The germline V and J ends were trimmed by 6 bases and 2 bases, with 4 bases remaining between them. This CDR3 has 13 amino acids. The CDR3 region is CATSLAGANVLTF. The CDR3 DNA reads TGTGCCACCAGTTTGGCTGGGGCCAACGTCCTGACTTTC.

The chain combines TRBV18 with TRBJ1-2; D possibly corresponds to TRBD1 (5 bases). This CDR3 spans 12 amino acids. V shed 1 base and J shed 8 bases, with 8 bases lying between them. The germline CDR1 and CDR2 sequences are KGHSH and LQKENI. CDR3 amino acids: CASSPQGDGYTF. DNA of the CDR3: TGTGCCAGCTCACCACAAGGGGACGGCTACACCTTC.

This chain joins TRBV12-3 or TRBV12-4 and TRBJ1-1; D gene uncertain. With 10 bases removed from V and 2 bases from J, the gap between germline ends came to 14 bases. This CDR3 is 13 amino acids long. The CDR3 here is CANRRGENTEAFF. The DNA for the CDR3 is TGTGCCAACCGTCGGGGAGAAAACACTGAAGCTTTCTTT.

J is TRBJ2-1 and V is TRBV11-3; D gene uncertain. The germline CDR1 and CDR2 sequences are SGHNT and YENEEA. Trimming stripped 1 base from V and 6 bases from J, with 7 bases between. This CDR3 is 13 amino acids long. Written as DNA, the CDR3 is TGTGCCAGCAGCTTAGGAGATTTCAATGAGCAGTTCTTC. Protein: CASSLGDFNEQFF.

The chain is built from TRBV6-2 or TRBV6-3 and TRBJ1-2; tentative D call: TRBD1 (5 bases). The CDR3 consists of 14 residues. V was clipped by 2 bases and J by 6 bases, with 13 bases between them. Germline V gene sequence: CDR1 MNHEY, CDR2 SVGEGT. CDR3 DNA: TGTGCCAGCAGTTACAGGGGCCCCTGGGATGGCTACACCTTC. Translation gives CASSYRGPWDGYTF.

This chain joins TRBV4-3 and TRBJ2-7; tentative D call: TRBD2 (6 bases). V was cut by 4 bases and J by 1 base, with 17 bases left in between. The CDR3 is 16 residues long. In germline, CDR1 is LGHNA, CDR2 YSLEER. The CDR3 DNA reads as TGCGCCAGCAGCCCTGCAACCCCGGGAGAGTCCTACGAGCAGTACTTC. The encoded protein is CASSPATPGESYEQYF.

The chain is built from TRBV6-2 or TRBV6-3 and TRBJ1-3; D ambiguous. This CDR3 is built from 14 residues. V was clipped by 6 bases and J by 3 bases, with 12 bases between them. Germline V gives CDR1 MNHEY, CDR2 SVGEGT. CDR3 protein: CASSHRRVGNTIYF. CDR3 coding DNA: TGTGCCAGCAGCCATCGGAGGGTTGGAAACACCATATATTTT.

V is TRBV6-5 and J is TRBJ2-7; D call uncertain. The germline V gene encodes CDR1 MNHEY and CDR2 SVGAGI. CDR3 size: 13 residues. The V end was cut by 6 bases, the J end by 3 bases, with 12 bases between. CDR3 nucleotide sequence: TGTGCCAGCAGCCCCCGGGCCCTCTACGAGCAGTACTTC. This translates into CASSPRALYEQYF.

In its sample, this clone was seen once. The gene calls are TRBV2 and TRBJ1-2; D perhaps matches TRBD1 (6 bases). The CDR3 consists of 15 residues. V was shortened by 6 bases and J by 9 bases, with 23 bases between the two germline ends. Germline V gene sequence: CDR1 SNHLY, CDR2 FYNNEI. The CDR3, as DNA: TGTGCCAGCAGCGAACAGGGTGCGTCCGGGAATAGCTACACCTTC. It specifies CASSEQGASGNSYTF.

V and J are TRBV27 and TRBJ2-7, with D possibly matching TRBD2 (5 bases). The V gene's germline CDR1 is MNHEY and CDR2 SMNVEV (reference sequence). The CDR3 totals 13 residues. V was shortened by 4 bases and J by 7 bases, with 14 bases between the two germline ends. The CDR3: CASSSQSGVEQYF. For the CDR3, the DNA is TGTGCCAGCAGTTCCCAGTCCGGGGTTGAGCAGTACTTC.

This chain uses TRBV7-2 with TRBJ2-4; 7 nucleotides match TRBD1. This CDR3 has 16 amino acids. V was clipped by 5 bases and J by 0 bases; unmatched bases: 7. Germline values: CDR1 SGHTA, CDR2 FQGNSA. Written as DNA, the CDR3 is TGTGCCAGCAGCCCGAGACAGGGTAGAGCCAAAAACATTCAGTACTTC. It yields the protein CASSPRQGRAKNIQYF.

This chain uses TRBV3-1 (or the pseudogene TRBV3-2) with TRBJ2-3; TRBD1 agrees at 8 bases. The CDR3 loop spans 17 amino acids. V shed 3 bases and J 3 bases; nucleotides not matched to a gene: 11. Germline CDR1 LGHDT, CDR2 YNNKEL (reference sequence). CDR3 DNA: TGTGCCAGCAGCCAGACCGGGACAGGACTATCGACAGATACGCAGTATTTT. Protein product: CASSQTGTGLSTDTQYF.

The rearrangement joins TRBV7-9 to TRBJ2-1, with D unclear. Germline lookup yields CDR1 SEHNR and CDR2 FQNEAQ (reference sequence). The CDR3 runs to 15 residues. Deletions cut 2 bases from V and 0 bases from J, with 8 bases between. The CDR3 is CASSLKSTSYNEQFF. The CDR3 coding sequence is TGTGCCAGCAGCTTAAAATCCACCTCCTACAATGAGCAGTTCTTC. The full variable domain, rest sourced from reference TRBV7-9 and TRBJ2-1, is DTGVSQNPRHKITKRGQNVTFRCDPISEHNRLYWYRQTLGQGPEFLTYFQNEAQLEKSRLLSDRFSAERPKGSFSTLEIQRTEQGDSAMYLCASSLKSTSYNEQFFGPGTRLTVL.

The rearrangement links TRBV19 to TRBJ2-1; TRBD2 matches 16 bases. The germline gives CDR1 LNHDA, CDR2 SQIVND (reference sequence). The length of the CDR3 is 18 residues. Trimming took 4 bases from V and 9 from J; bases not matched to a gene: 12. The CDR3 sequence: CASSTRTPGLAGGSEQFF. The CDR3 DNA sequence: TGTGCCAGTAGTACTCGGACACCGGGACTAGCGGGAGGGAGTGAGCAGTTCTTC.

The chain has TRBV7-8 and TRBJ2-3; 9 nucleotides match TRBD2. The ends lost 3 bases at V and 3 bases at J; junction bases unmatched: 10. Germline V gene lookup returns CDR1 SGHVS and CDR2 FQNEAQ. This CDR3 spans 17 amino acids. In nucleotides, the CDR3 is TGTGCCAGCAGCTTGGGAGCGGGGGGCGTCTTAACAGATACGCAGTATTTT. Its protein is CASSLGAGGVLTDTQYF.

The gene calls are TRBV11-2 and TRBJ2-1; D call uncertain. This CDR3 region has 16 residues. Germline V gives CDR1 SGHAT, CDR2 FQNNGV. The V end lost 2 bases, the J end lost 3 bases, and 14 bases lay between the germline ends. This CDR3 is CASSLSSTVLYNEQFF. As DNA, the CDR3 is TGTGCCAGCAGCTTATCCTCTACGGTTCTCTACAATGAGCAGTTCTTC.

This clone was observed once. The V gene is TRBV7-2, the J gene TRBJ1-2, with D tentatively TRBD1 (5 bases). The V end lost 1 base, the J end lost 5 bases, and 17 bases lay between the germline ends. From germline, CDR1 is SGHTA and CDR2 FQGNSA. This CDR3 contains 16 residues. CDR3 DNA: TGTGCCAGCAGCTTAGGGGGGGTCTCCCTGGGGTATGGCTACACCTTC. Its protein is CASSLGGVSLGYGYTF.

The table lists this clone with a few counts. V usage is TRBV27 and J usage is TRBJ1-5; unclear D gene. The germline V and J ends were trimmed by 4 bases and 1 base, with 8 bases remaining between them. The CDR3 length is 14 residues. Germline assignment: CDR1 MNHEY and CDR2 SMNVEV (reference sequence). The CDR3 DNA reads TGTGCCAGCAGTTACTCCCGGAGCAATCAGCCCCAGCATTTT. It translates to CASSYSRSNQPQHF.

The CDR3: CAWSVGKPSYGYTF. Written as DNA, the CDR3 is TGTGCCTGGAGTGTCGGAAAACCCTCCTATGGCTACACCTTC. The chain uses TRBV30 and TRBJ1-2; D is unresolved. V was cut by 0 bases and J by 4 bases, with 12 bases left in between. This CDR3 has 14 residues. The germline V gene encodes CDR1 GTSNPN and CDR2 SVGIG (reference sequence).

The genes are TRBV5-1 and TRBJ2-2, with D possibly TRBD2 on 5 matching bases. The germline V and J ends were trimmed by 5 bases and 6 bases, with 11 bases remaining between them. Germline V gene sequence: CDR1 SGHRS, CDR2 YFSETQ. The CDR3 covers 13 residues. The CDR3 protein is CASRGEGAGELFF. CDR3 bases: TGCGCCAGCAGGGGAGAAGGAGCCGGGGAGCTGTTTTTT.

The chain is built from TRBV6-5 and TRBJ2-3; no definite D call. CDR1 MNHEY and CDR2 SVGAGI come from the germline V gene. With 0 bases removed from V and 2 bases from J, the gap between germline ends came to 9 bases. The CDR3 is made up of 15 amino acids. CDR3 amino acids: CASSYSRPTTDTQYF. CDR3 nucleotides: TGTGCCAGCAGTTACTCGCGCCCGACCACAGATACGCAGTATTTT.

The V gene is TRBV10-3, the J gene TRBJ2-5; tentatively, D is TRBD2 (7 bases). This CDR3 is 15 amino acids long. V was shortened by 2 bases and J by 2 bases, with 12 bases between the two germline ends. CDR1 and CDR2 from the germline V gene are ENHRY and SYGVKD. The CDR3 DNA follows: TGTGCCATCAGTGAGCGGGGGGCGGGGCAAGAGACCCAGTACTTC. This encodes CAISERGAGQETQYF.